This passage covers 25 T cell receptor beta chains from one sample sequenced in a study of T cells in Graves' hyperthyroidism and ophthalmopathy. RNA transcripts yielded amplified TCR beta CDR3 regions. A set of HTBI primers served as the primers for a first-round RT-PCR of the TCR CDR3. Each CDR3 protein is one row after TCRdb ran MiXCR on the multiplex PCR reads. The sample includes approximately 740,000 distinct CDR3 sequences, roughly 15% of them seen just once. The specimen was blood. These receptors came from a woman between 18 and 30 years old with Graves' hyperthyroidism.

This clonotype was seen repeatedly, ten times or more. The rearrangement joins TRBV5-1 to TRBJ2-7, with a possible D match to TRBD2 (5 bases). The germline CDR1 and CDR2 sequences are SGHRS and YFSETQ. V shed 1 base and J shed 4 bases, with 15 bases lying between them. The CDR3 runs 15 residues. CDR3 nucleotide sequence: TGCGCCAGCAGCTTGACTCCGGGAAAGCCATACGAGCAGTACTTC. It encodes CASSLTPGKPYEQYF. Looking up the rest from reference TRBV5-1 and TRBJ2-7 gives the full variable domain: KAGVTQTPRYLIKTRGQQVTLSCSPISGHRSVSWYQQTPGQGLQFLFEYFSETQRNKGNFPGRFSGRQFSNSRSEMNVSTLELGDSALYLCASSLTPGKPYEQYFGPGTRLTVT.

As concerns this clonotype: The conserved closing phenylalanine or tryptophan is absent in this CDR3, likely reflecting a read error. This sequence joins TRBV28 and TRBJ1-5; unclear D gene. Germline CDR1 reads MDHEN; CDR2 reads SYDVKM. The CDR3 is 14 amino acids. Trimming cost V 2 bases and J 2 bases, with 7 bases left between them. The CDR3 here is CASSLSGGNQPQHS. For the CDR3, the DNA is TGTGCCAGCAGTTTAAGTGGGGGCAATCAGCCCCAGCATTCT.

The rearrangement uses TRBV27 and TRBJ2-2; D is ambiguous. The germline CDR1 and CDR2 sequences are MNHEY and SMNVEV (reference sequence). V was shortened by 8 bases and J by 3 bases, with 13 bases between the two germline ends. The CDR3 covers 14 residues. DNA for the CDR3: TGTGCCAGCCGCGCGACCCGATACACCGGGGAGCTGTTTTTT. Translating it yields CASRATRYTGELFF.

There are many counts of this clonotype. As DNA, the CDR3 is TGTGCCAGCAGCTGGGGACCCCTAAACACCATATATTTT. It yields the protein CASSWGPLNTIYF. The chain recombines TRBV11-2 with TRBJ1-3, with D possibly matching TRBD1 (5 bases). This CDR3 contains 13 residues. Germline values: CDR1 SGHAT, CDR2 FQNNGV. The V end was cut by 4 bases, the J end by 6 bases, with 10 bases between.

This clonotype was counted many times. The CDR3 region is CASSQRLAGLRADTQYF. As DNA, the CDR3 is TGTGCCAGCAGCCAACGACTAGCGGGATTGAGGGCAGATACGCAGTATTTT. The chain employs TRBV2 and TRBJ2-3, with 11 bases matching TRBD2. The germline V gene has CDR1 SNHLY and CDR2 FYNNEI. CDR3 length: 17 residues. V trimming: 6 bases; J trimming: 4 bases; junction bases outside the gene matches: 12. Variable domain in full (rest from reference TRBV2 and TRBJ2-3): EPEVTQTPSHQVTQMGQEVILRCVPISNHLYFYWYRQILGQKVEFLVSFYNNEISEKSEIFDDQFSVERPDGSNFTLKIRSTKLEDSAMYFCASSQRLAGLRADTQYFGPGTRLTVL.

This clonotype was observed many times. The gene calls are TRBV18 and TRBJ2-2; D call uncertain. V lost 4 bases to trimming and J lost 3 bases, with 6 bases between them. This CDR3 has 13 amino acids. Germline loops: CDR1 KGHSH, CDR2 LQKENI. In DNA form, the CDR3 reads TGTGCCAGCTCACGCGACTACACCGGGGAGCTGTTTTTT. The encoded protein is CASSRDYTGELFF.

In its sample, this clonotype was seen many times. CDR3 in amino acids: CASSPTRTGSNGYTF. CDR3 DNA sequence: TGTGCCAGCAGCCCCACCCGGACAGGGTCGAATGGCTACACCTTC. The rearrangement uses TRBV11-2 and TRBJ1-2, with 8 bases that match TRBD1. The CDR3 length is 15 residues. CDR1 is SGHAT and CDR2 is FQNNGV in the germline V gene. Trimming removed 5 bases from V and 6 bases from J; junction bases left unmatched: 11.

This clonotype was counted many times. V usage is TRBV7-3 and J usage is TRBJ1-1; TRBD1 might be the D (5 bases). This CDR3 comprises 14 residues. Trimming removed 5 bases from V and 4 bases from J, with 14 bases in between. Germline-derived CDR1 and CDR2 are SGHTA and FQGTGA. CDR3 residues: CASSASGGGTEAFF. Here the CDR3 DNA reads TGTGCCAGCAGCGCCTCGGGGGGGGGCACTGAAGCTTTCTTT.

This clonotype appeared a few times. The CDR3 is CASSQGAPPIAFEQYF. The CDR3 nucleotides are TGTGCCAGCAGCCAAGGTGCTCCACCGATCGCGTTCGAGCAGTACTTC. The chain joins TRBV27 to TRBJ2-7; D remains ambiguous. CDR1 MNHEY and CDR2 SMNVEV come from the germline V gene (reference sequence). With 6 bases removed from V and 6 bases from J, the gap between germline ends came to 24 bases. The CDR3 sequence is 16 residues long.

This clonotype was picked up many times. The CDR3 loop is CASSPLRRDEQYF. Written as DNA, the CDR3 is TGTGCCAGCAGCCCACTCAGGCGTGACGAGCAGTACTTC. This chain links TRBV11-2 with TRBJ2-7; D gene ambiguous. The length of the CDR3 is 13 residues. V lost 5 bases and J 5 bases, leaving 13 bases between the germline ends. Germline values: CDR1 SGHAT, CDR2 FQNNGV. Variable domain in full (rest from reference TRBV11-2 and TRBJ2-7): EAGVAQSPRYKIIEKRQSVAFWCNPISGHATLYWYQQILGQGPKLLIQFQNNGVVDDSQLPKDRFSAERLKGVDSTLKIQPAKLEDSAVYLCASSPLRRDEQYFGPGTRLTVT.

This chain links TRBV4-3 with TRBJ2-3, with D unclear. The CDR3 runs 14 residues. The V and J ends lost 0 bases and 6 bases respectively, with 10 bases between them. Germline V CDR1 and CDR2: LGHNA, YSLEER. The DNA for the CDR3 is TGCGCCAGCAGCCAAGACTCGGGTTTGGATACGCAGTATTTT. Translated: CASSQDSGLDTQYF.

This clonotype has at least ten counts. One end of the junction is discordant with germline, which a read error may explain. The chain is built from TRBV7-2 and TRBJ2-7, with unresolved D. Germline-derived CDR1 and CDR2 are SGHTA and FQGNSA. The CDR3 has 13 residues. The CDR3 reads CASNPLRSYEQYF. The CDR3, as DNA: TGTGCGAGCAACCCCCTGAGGTCCTACGAGCAGTACTTC.

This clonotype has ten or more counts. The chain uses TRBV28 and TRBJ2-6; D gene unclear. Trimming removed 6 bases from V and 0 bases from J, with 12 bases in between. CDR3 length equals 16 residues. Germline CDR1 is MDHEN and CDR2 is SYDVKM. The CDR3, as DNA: TGTGCCAGCAGCCTAATTCTGAGCTCTGGGGCCAACGTCCTGACTTTC. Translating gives CASSLILSSGANVLTF.

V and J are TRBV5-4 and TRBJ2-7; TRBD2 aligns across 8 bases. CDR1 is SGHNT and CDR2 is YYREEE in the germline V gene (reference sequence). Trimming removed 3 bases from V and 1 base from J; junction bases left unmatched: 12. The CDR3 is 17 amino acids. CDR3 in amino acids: CASSSRLLSGGSYEQYF. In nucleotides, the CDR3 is TGTGCCAGCAGCTCCCGCCTCCTGAGCGGGGGATCCTACGAGCAGTACTTC.

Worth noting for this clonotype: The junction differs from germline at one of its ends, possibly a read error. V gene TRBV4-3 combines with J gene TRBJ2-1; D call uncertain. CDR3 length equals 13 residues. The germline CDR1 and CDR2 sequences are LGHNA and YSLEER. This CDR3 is CPSSQVQYNEQFF. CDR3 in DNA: TGCCCCAGCAGCCAAGTACAATACAATGAGCAGTTCTTC.

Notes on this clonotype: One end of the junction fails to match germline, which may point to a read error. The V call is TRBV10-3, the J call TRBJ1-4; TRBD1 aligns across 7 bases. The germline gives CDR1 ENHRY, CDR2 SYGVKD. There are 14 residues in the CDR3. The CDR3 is CAIRPDRNNEELFF. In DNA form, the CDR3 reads TGTGCCATCAGACCGGACAGGAATAATGAAGAACTGTTTTTT.

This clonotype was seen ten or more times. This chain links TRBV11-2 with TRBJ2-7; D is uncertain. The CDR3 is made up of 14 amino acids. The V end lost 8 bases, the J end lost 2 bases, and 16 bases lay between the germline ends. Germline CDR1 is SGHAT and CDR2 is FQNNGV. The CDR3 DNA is TGTGCCAGCGGGCTAGTAGACTGGGCCTACGAGCAGTACTTC. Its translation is CASGLVDWAYEQYF.

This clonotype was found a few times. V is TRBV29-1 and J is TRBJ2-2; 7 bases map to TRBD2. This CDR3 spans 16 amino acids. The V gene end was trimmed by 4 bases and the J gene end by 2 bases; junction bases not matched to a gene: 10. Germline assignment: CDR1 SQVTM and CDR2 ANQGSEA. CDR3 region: CSVGAGPGYNTGELFF. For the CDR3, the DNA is TGCAGCGTTGGAGCGGGACCCGGGTATAACACCGGGGAGCTGTTTTTT.

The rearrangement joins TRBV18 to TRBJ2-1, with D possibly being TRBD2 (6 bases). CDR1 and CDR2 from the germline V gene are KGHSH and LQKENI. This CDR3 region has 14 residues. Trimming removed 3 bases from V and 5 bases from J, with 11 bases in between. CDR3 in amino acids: CASSPSGLNNEQFF. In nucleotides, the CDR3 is TGTGCCAGCTCACCCTCGGGACTGAACAATGAGCAGTTCTTC.

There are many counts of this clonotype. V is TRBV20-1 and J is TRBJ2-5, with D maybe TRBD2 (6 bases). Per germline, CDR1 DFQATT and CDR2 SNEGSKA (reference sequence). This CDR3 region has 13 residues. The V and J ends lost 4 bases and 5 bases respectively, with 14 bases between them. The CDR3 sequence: CSATEGGGETQYF. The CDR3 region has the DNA TGCAGTGCTACCGAGGGAGGTGGTGAGACCCAGTACTTC.

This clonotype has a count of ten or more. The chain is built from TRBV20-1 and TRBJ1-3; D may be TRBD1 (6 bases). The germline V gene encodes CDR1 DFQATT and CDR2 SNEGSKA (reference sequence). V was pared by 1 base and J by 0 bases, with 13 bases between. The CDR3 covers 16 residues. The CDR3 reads CSARAGTFTSGNTIYF. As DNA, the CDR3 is TGCAGTGCTAGAGCGGGGACATTTACCTCTGGAAACACCATATATTTT.

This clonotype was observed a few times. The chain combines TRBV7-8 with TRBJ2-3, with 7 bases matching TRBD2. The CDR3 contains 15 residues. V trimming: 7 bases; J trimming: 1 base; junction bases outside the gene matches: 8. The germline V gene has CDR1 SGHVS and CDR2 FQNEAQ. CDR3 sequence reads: CASILGGAGTDTQYF. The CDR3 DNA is TGTGCCAGCATCCTGGGAGGGGCAGGCACAGATACGCAGTATTTT.

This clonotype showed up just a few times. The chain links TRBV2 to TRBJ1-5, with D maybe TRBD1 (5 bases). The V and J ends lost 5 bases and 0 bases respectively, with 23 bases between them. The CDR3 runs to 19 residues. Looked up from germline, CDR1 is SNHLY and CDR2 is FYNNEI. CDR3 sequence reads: CASSLEWRGRYNSNQPQHF. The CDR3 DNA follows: TGTGCCAGCAGTTTAGAATGGAGGGGCCGCTACAATAGCAATCAGCCCCAGCATTTT.

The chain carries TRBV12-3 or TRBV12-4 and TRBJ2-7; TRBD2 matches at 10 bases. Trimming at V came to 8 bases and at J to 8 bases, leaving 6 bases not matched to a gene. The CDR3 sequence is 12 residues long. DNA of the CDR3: TGTGCCAGCGCTGGGACTAGCGAGAAGCAGTACTTC. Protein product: CASAGTSEKQYF.

The CDR3 coding sequence is TGTGCCAGCAGCGTACGGGAGGTCCGCACAGATACGCAGTATTTT. Its protein product is CASSVREVRTDTQYF. The rearrangement links TRBV7-9 to TRBJ2-3; 7 bases are shared with TRBD2. The CDR3 spans 15 residues. V lost 5 bases, J lost 1 base, and 6 bases stayed unmatched. Germline V gene data show CDR1 as SEHNR and CDR2 as FQNEAQ (reference sequence). The full variable domain, in which reference TRBV7-9 and TRBJ2-3 provide the parts outside the CDR3, is DTGVSQNPRHKITKRGQNVTFRCDPISEHNRLYWYRQTLGQGPEFLTYFQNEAQLEKSRLLSDRFSAERPKGSFSTLEIQRTEQGDSAMYLCASSVREVRTDTQYFGPGTRLTVL.